This T cell receptor beta chain was sequenced during a study of cytomegalovirus exposure and HLA in healthy donors. Whole-study results and caveats: A later analysis linked a missense DCLRE1C variant to TCR beta V- and J-gene trimming.

Concerning this clone itself: Its antigen is as yet unknown.

The primer mix had 60 Vbeta and 13 Jbeta primers. The table came from immunoSEQ multiplex PCR; TCRdb's copy has only in-frame clones and leaves some out. The sample has about 180,000 clones; 75% to 90% are singletons. Trimming took 6 bases from V and 5 from J; bases not matched to a gene: 14. Germline V gene data show CDR1 as SEHNR and CDR2 as FQNEAQ (reference sequence). The CDR3 runs to 16 residues. This receptor was identified in a girl between 10 and 17 years old in good health and CMV-seropositive. The genes are TRBV7-9 and TRBJ2-7; 9 positions agree with TRBD1. The specimen sequenced was PBMCs. Here the CDR3 reads CASRHSQWTGVHEQYF. CDR3 DNA: TGTGCCAGCAGACACAGTCAATGGACAGGGGTCCACGAGCAGTACTTC.